A single sample is the source of the 20 T cell receptor beta chains below, sequenced in a study of a mutant IDH1 vaccine in newly diagnosed glioma. Their antigens remain unidentified. The method was immunoSEQ multiplex PCR; TCRdb's version includes in-frame clones alone and lacks a portion of them. The sample contains some 49,000 clones, over 60% of which appear only once. Stated time point: week 47, end of study. Doses consisted of 300 ug of mutant IDH1 20-mer peptide each, paired with topical imiquimod. Sequencing was performed on PBMCs, taken from a glioma patient whose treatment included an IDH1 peptide vaccine. Every receptor here comes from a woman between 35 and 50 years old with glioma. Some clones in this sample may be carry-over from other donors' samples.

This clone was found a few times. V is TRBV2 and J is TRBJ2-7; D call uncertain. Trimming took off 8 bases at V and 1 base at J, with 9 bases between the two ends. Germline CDR1 is SNHLY and CDR2 is FYNNEI. This CDR3 is 12 amino acids long. The CDR3 DNA follows: TGTGCCAGCCTCCAGAGTTCCTACGAGCAGTACTTC. This sequence encodes CASLQSSYEQYF.

V is TRBV4-1 and J is TRBJ1-1, with a weak D call TRBD1 (5 bases). V dropped 4 bases and J dropped 5 bases, with 14 bases sitting between them. The CDR3 is 14 amino acids. Germline V CDR1 and CDR2: MGHRA, YSYEKL. The CDR3 nucleotides are TGCGCCAGCAGCCCGGTTGGGGGGGGAACTGAAGCTTTCTTT. Its translation: CASSPVGGGTEAFF.

This clone was counted only a few times. V and J are TRBV10-3 and TRBJ1-5; weak D call: TRBD1 (5 bases). The V gene lost 0 bases and the J gene lost 11 bases, with 8 bases spanning the gap. The length of the CDR3 is 12 residues. CDR1 and CDR2 from the germline V gene are ENHRY and SYGVKD. The CDR3 spells CAISESGGAQHF. CDR3 nucleotide sequence: TGTGCCATCAGTGAGTCAGGAGGGGCCCAGCATTTT.

The V and J genes are TRBV5-8 and TRBJ1-2, with a possible D match to TRBD1 (5 bases). V lost 2 bases and J lost 4, with 12 bases in between. The germline V gene encodes CDR1 SGHTS and CDR2 YDEGEE. The CDR3 length is 14 residues. The CDR3 DNA reads TGTGCCAGCAGCTTCCGACAGTCCGTCTATGGCTACACCTTC. Protein product: CASSFRQSVYGYTF.

The rearrangement links TRBV6-6 to TRBJ1-6, with D possibly matching TRBD1 (6 bases). This CDR3 has 15 amino acids. Germline V gene sequence: CDR1 MNHNY, CDR2 SVGAGI (reference sequence). V gave up 0 bases and J gave up 10 bases, with 13 bases separating them. The CDR3 protein is CASSYSDRLGSPLHF. The CDR3 DNA is TGTGCCAGCAGTTACTCGGACAGACTCGGGTCACCCCTCCACTTT.

The J gene is TRBJ2-5, the V gene TRBV4-2; 11 bases agree with TRBD2. Germline V CDR1 and CDR2: LGHNA, YNFKEQ. The V and J ends lost 4 bases and 5 bases, in that order; junction bases with no gene match: 12. The CDR3 runs to 17 residues. The CDR3: CASSPTSGDLLGETQYF. The CDR3 DNA reads as TGTGCCAGCAGCCCGACTAGCGGGGACCTTTTGGGGGAGACCCAGTACTTC.

This chain joins TRBV4-2 and TRBJ2-1; D is unclear. Trimming pared 2 bases from V and 3 bases from J, leaving 5 bases between. Germline V gene data show CDR1 as LGHNA and CDR2 as YNFKEQ. This CDR3 spans 13 amino acids. The CDR3 sequence: CASSQRSYNEQFF. For the CDR3, the DNA is TGTGCCAGCAGCCAAAGGAGCTACAATGAGCAGTTCTTC.

This clone was found once. The chain carries TRBV30 and TRBJ2-5, with TRBD2 matching 11 bases. The V gene's germline CDR1 is GTSNPN and CDR2 SVGIG (reference sequence). Trimming removed 2 bases from V and 3 bases from J; junction bases left unmatched: 5. The CDR3 sequence is 15 residues long. CDR3 DNA: TGTGCCTGGAGTCCGGGACTAGCGGAAGAAGAGACCCAGTACTTC. This sequence encodes CAWSPGLAEEETQYF.

This chain uses TRBV4-1 with TRBJ2-1, with 13 bases that match TRBD2. Germline assignment: CDR1 MGHRA and CDR2 YSYEKL. Trimming removed 3 bases from V and 0 bases from J; junction bases left unmatched: 11. This CDR3 has 20 residues. Here the CDR3 reads CASSHLGLAGSRDSYNEQFF. Here the CDR3 DNA reads TGCGCCAGCAGCCACCTGGGACTAGCGGGGTCGCGAGACTCCTACAATGAGCAGTTCTTC.

The chain combines TRBV7-8 with TRBJ1-2, with TRBD1 as a possible D gene (5 bases). CDR1 is SGHVS and CDR2 is FQNEAQ in the germline V gene. This CDR3 has 14 residues. Trimming removed 5 bases from V and 0 bases from J, with 10 bases in between. CDR3: CASSRGQANYGYTF. CDR3 in DNA: TGTGCCAGCAGCCGGGGCCAAGCTAACTATGGCTACACCTTC.

This clone was picked up one time. This chain uses TRBV27 with TRBJ2-1; D gene uncertain. Trimming removed 4 bases from V and 4 bases from J, with 11 bases in between. This CDR3 comprises 14 residues. CDR1 and CDR2 from the germline V gene are MNHEY and SMNVEV (reference sequence). The CDR3 sequence is CASSSRTAYNEQFF. Written as DNA, the CDR3 is TGTGCCAGCAGTTCAAGGACGGCTTACAATGAGCAGTTCTTC.

The chain carries TRBV5-1 and TRBJ2-5; 8 bases line up with TRBD2. The V gene's germline CDR1 is SGHRS and CDR2 YFSETQ. The CDR3 has 16 residues. V lost 2 bases and J lost 7; bases outside the gene matches: 13. CDR3 in amino acids: CASSLPPGAGAGTQYF. CDR3 sequence (DNA): TGCGCCAGCAGCTTACCCCCAGGAGCGGGGGCGGGGACCCAGTACTTC.

This chain links TRBV4-3 with TRBJ2-2; 13 bases are shared with TRBD2. This CDR3 has 17 residues. Looked up from germline, CDR1 is LGHNA and CDR2 is YSLEER. Unmatched junction bases numbered 6, after V lost 2 bases and J lost 6 bases. CDR3 DNA: TGCGCCAGCAGCCAACCGGGACTAGCGGGGAGTCCCGGGGAGCTGTTTTTT. Translation: CASSQPGLAGSPGELFF.

This chain links TRBV14 with TRBJ1-1, with no clear D. The V gene lost 0 bases and the J gene lost 1 base, with 9 bases spanning the gap. The CDR3 runs to 15 residues. The germline gives CDR1 SGHDN, CDR2 FVKESK. In DNA form, the CDR3 reads TGTGCCAGCAGCCAAGATGGTGGATGGAACACTGAAGCTTTCTTT. This codes for CASSQDGGWNTEAFF.

This clone turned up a few times. The chain couples TRBV5-1 to TRBJ1-5; tentative D call: TRBD1 (5 bases). V gave up 0 bases and J gave up 6 bases, with 13 bases separating them. CDR3 length: 15 residues. Germline V gives CDR1 SGHRS, CDR2 YFSETQ. CDR3 protein: CASSLVGGGTQPQHF. DNA for the CDR3: TGCGCCAGCAGCTTGGTTGGGGGGGGAACTCAGCCCCAGCATTTT.

The V and J genes are TRBV7-6 and TRBJ2-2; TRBD1 matches at 10 bases. Germline assignment: CDR1 SGHVS and CDR2 FNYEAQ. The CDR3 length is 17 residues. V was clipped by 8 bases and J by 8 bases; unmatched bases: 17. The CDR3 DNA follows: TGTGCCAGCTCCCTGACCGGGACAGGGGACTTCAGGGGGGAGCTGTTTTTT. Amino acids: CASSLTGTGDFRGELFF.

The chain links TRBV5-4 to TRBJ2-5, with 9 bases matching TRBD1. This CDR3 has 15 residues. V trimming: 4 bases; J trimming: 2 bases; junction bases outside the gene matches: 6. Germline-derived CDR1 and CDR2 are SGHNT and YYREEE (reference sequence). Written as DNA, the CDR3 is TGTGCCAGCAGCGCTCCGGGACAGGGACAAGAGACCCAGTACTTC. It specifies CASSAPGQGQETQYF. Complete variable domain (other parts from reference TRBV5-4 and TRBJ2-5): ETGVTQSPTHLIKTRGQQVTLRCSSQSGHNTVSWYQQALGQGPQFIFQYYREEENGRGNFPPRFSGLQFPNYSSELNVNALELDDSALYLCASSAPGQGQETQYFGPGTRLLVL.

The chain links TRBV9 to TRBJ2-5; D perhaps matches TRBD2 (6 bases). The germline V gene encodes CDR1 SGDLS and CDR2 YYNGEE. CDR3 length: 15 residues. V lost 6 bases to trimming and J lost 2 bases, with 17 bases between them. CDR3 sequence reads: CASTLDPGLQETQYF. The CDR3, as DNA: TGTGCCAGCACCCTAGACCCGGGACTTCAAGAGACCCAGTACTTC.

The J gene is TRBJ2-2, the V gene TRBV14; a possible D gene is TRBD1 (5 bases). The V end was cut by 4 bases, the J end by 2 bases, with 14 bases between. Germline V gives CDR1 SGHDN, CDR2 FVKESK. The CDR3 loop spans 16 amino acids. The CDR3 region is CASSPLQVRNTGELFF. The CDR3 DNA follows: TGTGCCAGCAGCCCGCTACAGGTCCGAAACACCGGGGAGCTGTTTTTT.

V is TRBV9 and J is TRBJ1-6; no clear D. Trimming took 0 bases from V and 8 from J, leaving 9 bases between them. Germline V gene data show CDR1 as SGDLS and CDR2 as YYNGEE. CDR3 size: 14 residues. This CDR3 reads CASSVDGDYSPLHF. The DNA of the CDR3 is TGTGCCAGCAGCGTAGACGGCGACTATTCACCCCTCCACTTT.